These 13 T cell receptor beta chains originate from one sample sequenced in a study of blood T cells in healthy people across ages. A second PCR of roughly 7 to 11 cycles used a sample-barcoded 5' primer and a J-beta primer mix. One entry per CDR3 protein, called by TCRdb with MiXCR from the 5' RACE reads. The data show roughly 700,000 distinct CDR3 sequences, around half seen once. Specimen: blood. These receptors all stem from an older woman in good health.

The CDR3 reads CASSFSGHNEQFF. CDR3 coding DNA: TGTGCCAGCAGCTTCAGCGGCCACAATGAGCAGTTCTTC. V gene TRBV7-3 combines with J gene TRBJ2-1; perhaps TRBD2 as D (5 bases). CDR1 is SGHTA and CDR2 is FQGTGA in the germline V gene. There are 13 residues in the CDR3. V lost 3 bases and J 5 bases, leaving 8 bases between the germline ends.

There are a few counts of this clonotype. This chain links TRBV4-2 with TRBJ1-2, with TRBD1 identical over 7 bases. This CDR3 comprises 17 residues. V lost 0 bases, J lost 1 base, and 8 bases stayed unmatched. Germline CDR1 LGHNA, CDR2 YNFKEQ. CDR3 coding DNA: TGTGCCAGCAGCCAAGAAGCCCGGGGGGACAGTAACTATGGCTACACCTTC. Protein product: CASSQEARGDSNYGYTF.

This clonotype was counted once. The rearrangement uses TRBV14 and TRBJ2-7; TRBD1 matches at 7 bases. The CDR3 contains 14 residues. V lost 4 bases, J lost 2 bases, and 5 bases stayed unmatched. Per germline, CDR1 SGHDN and CDR2 FVKESK. The CDR3: CASSPDRPPYEQYF. The CDR3 DNA follows: TGTGCCAGCAGCCCGGACAGGCCTCCCTACGAGCAGTACTTC.

CDR3: CASALNIQFVLNEQFF. The DNA for the CDR3 is TGTGCCAGCGCTCTCAACATTCAGTTTGTATTGAATGAGCAGTTCTTC. J is TRBJ2-1 and V is TRBV27; D unresolved. Germline values: CDR1 MNHEY, CDR2 SMNVEV (reference sequence). V was cut by 8 bases and J by 7 bases, with 24 bases left in between. The CDR3 loop spans 16 amino acids.

V gene TRBV27 combines with J gene TRBJ2-7, with D maybe TRBD2 (5 bases). V lost 1 base and J lost 7, with 26 bases in between. CDR1 is MNHEY, CDR2 SMNVEV, per germline (reference sequence). This CDR3 region has 18 residues. The CDR3 DNA reads as TGTGCCAGCAGTTTATTTTGGAGGTCTAACACACATAACAATGAGCAGTACTTC. Encoded protein: CASSLFWRSNTHNNEQYF.

This chain links TRBV7-2 with TRBJ2-5; maybe TRBD1 (6 bases). The CDR3 loop spans 13 amino acids. Trimming shortened V by 5 bases and J by 6 bases, and 13 bases separated the two germline ends. The germline V gene has CDR1 SGHTA and CDR2 FQGNSA. The CDR3 is CASSDYREKTQYF. The DNA for the CDR3 is TGTGCCAGCAGCGATTACAGGGAGAAGACCCAGTACTTC.

The gene calls are TRBV25-1 and TRBJ2-5; D possibly matches TRBD1 or TRBD2 (5 bases each). V was shortened by 5 bases and J by 1 base, with 11 bases between the two germline ends. The CDR3 has 14 amino acids. CDR1 MGHDK and CDR2 SYGVNS come from the germline V gene. CDR3 in DNA: TGTGCCAGCAGTAGTGCAGGGAGCCAAGAGACCCAGTACTTC. Translating it yields CASSSAGSQETQYF.

The chain carries TRBV4-2 and TRBJ2-1; 9 positions agree with TRBD1. J lost 6 bases, V lost 0 bases, and 9 bases had no gene match. From germline, CDR1 is LGHNA and CDR2 YNFKEQ. The CDR3 extends over 17 amino acids. The CDR3 bases are TGTGCCAGCAGCCAAGATCCCCCGGGACAGGGACTCAATGAGCAGTTCTTC. Protein product: CASSQDPPGQGLNEQFF.

The chain uses TRBV20-1 and TRBJ1-1, with 8 bases aligning to TRBD1. The CDR3 has 13 residues. Looked up from germline, CDR1 is DFQATT and CDR2 is SNEGSKA (reference sequence). V dropped 5 bases and J dropped 3; count of bases not matched to a gene: 5. The CDR3 sequence is CSALTGVHTEAFF. In DNA, the CDR3 is TGCAGTGCTCTGACAGGGGTCCACACTGAAGCTTTCTTT.

V is TRBV28 and J is TRBJ2-1; D might be TRBD2 (6 bases). This CDR3 has 15 residues. Germline CDR1 reads MDHEN; CDR2 reads SYDVKM. The V gene lost 6 bases and the J gene lost 6 bases, with 18 bases spanning the gap. CDR3 amino acids: CASRPASAAVNEQFF. CDR3 sequence (DNA): TGTGCCAGCAGACCAGCTAGCGCTGCCGTCAATGAGCAGTTCTTC.

J is TRBJ2-7 and V is TRBV29-1, with TRBD2 identical over 14 bases. The J segment lost 3 bases and the V segment lost 6 bases, leaving 4 bases of the junction unmatched. The CDR3 runs to 14 residues. Germline CDR1 and CDR2: SQVTM and ANQGSEA. The CDR3 loop reads CSVKTSGRDYEQYF. For the CDR3, the DNA is TGCAGCGTCAAGACTAGCGGGAGGGACTACGAGCAGTACTTC.

This clonotype has only a few counts. This chain connects TRBV6-2 or TRBV6-3 to TRBJ2-7, with TRBD2 as a possible D gene (5 bases). This CDR3 region has 16 residues. Per germline, CDR1 MNHEY and CDR2 SVGEGT. Trimming cost V 5 bases and J 0 bases, with 17 bases left between them. CDR3 in amino acids: CASSRRTDTYSYEQYF. CDR3 coding DNA: TGTGCCAGCAGTCGCAGGACTGACACATACTCCTACGAGCAGTACTTC.

This clonotype was detected many times. V usage is TRBV7-3 and J usage is TRBJ2-1, with D possibly TRBD1 on 5 matching bases. This CDR3 contains 11 residues. V was clipped by 5 bases and J by 8 bases, with 7 bases between them. Germline V gene data show CDR1 as SGHTA and CDR2 as FQGTGA. The CDR3 loop reads CASSQGDEQFF. DNA of the CDR3: TGTGCCAGCAGCCAGGGCGATGAGCAGTTCTTC.